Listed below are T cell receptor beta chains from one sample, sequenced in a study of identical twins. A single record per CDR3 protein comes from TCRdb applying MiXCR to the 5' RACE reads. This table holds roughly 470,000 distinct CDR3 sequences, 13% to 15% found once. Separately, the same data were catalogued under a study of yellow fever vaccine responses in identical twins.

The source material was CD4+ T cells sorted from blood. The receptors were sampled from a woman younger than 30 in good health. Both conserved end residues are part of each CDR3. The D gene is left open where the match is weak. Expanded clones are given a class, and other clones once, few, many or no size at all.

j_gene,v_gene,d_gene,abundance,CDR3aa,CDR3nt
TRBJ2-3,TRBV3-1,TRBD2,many,CASSHGKLAGVGDTQYF,TGTGCCAGCAGCCACGGGAAACTAGCGGGAGTAGGAGATACGCAGTATTTT
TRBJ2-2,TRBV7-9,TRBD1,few,CASSLRGRGLNTGELFF,TGTGCCAGCAGCTTAAGGGGCAGGGGGCTGAACACCGGGGAGCTGTTTTTT
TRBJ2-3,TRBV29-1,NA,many,CSSVGDTTDTQYF,TGCAGTAGTGTAGGGGACACCACAGATACGCAGTATTTT
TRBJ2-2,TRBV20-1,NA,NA,CSARVTGELFF,TGCAGTGCTAGGGTAACCGGGGAGCTGTTTTTT
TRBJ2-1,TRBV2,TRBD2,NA,CASGIGTSGGRNEQFF,TGTGCCAGCGGCATCGGGACTAGCGGGGGGCGGAATGAGCAGTTCTTC
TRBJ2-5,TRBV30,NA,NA,CGLETWETQYF,TGTGGACTGGAGACTTGGGAGACCCAGTACTTC
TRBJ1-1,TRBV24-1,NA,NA,CATKAGNTEAFF,TGTGCCACGAAAGCGGGGAACACTGAAGCTTTCTTT
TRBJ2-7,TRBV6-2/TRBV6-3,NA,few,CASKLNYEQYF,TGTGCCAGTAAATTGAACTACGAGCAGTACTTC
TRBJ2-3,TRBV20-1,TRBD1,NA,CSARPTGEDTQYF,TGCAGTGCTAGACCAACAGGGGAAGATACGCAGTATTTT
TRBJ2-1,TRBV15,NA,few,CATSSNSGEQFF,TGTGCCACCAGCAGTAATAGTGGTGAGCAGTTCTTC
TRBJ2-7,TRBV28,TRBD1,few,CASSFRDRPLNEQYF,TGTGCCAGCAGTTTCCGGGACAGGCCTCTAAACGAGCAGTACTTC
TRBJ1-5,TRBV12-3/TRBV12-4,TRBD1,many,CASSGQGGNQPQHF,TGTGCCAGCAGTGGACAGGGCGGCAATCAGCCCCAGCATTTT
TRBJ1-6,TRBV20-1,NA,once,CSARASSTYNSPLHF,TGCAGTGCTAGAGCTAGCAGCACCTATAATTCACCCCTCCACTTT
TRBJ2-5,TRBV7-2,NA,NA,CASSLATGETQYF,TGTGCCAGCAGCTTAGCGACTGGGGAGACCCAGTACTTC
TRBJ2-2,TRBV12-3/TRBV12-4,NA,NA,CASSFDGGANTGELFF,TGTGCCAGCAGTTTTGACGGGGGAGCGAACACCGGGGAGCTGTTTTTT
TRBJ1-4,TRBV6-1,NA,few,CASSSLGGSNEKLFF,TGTGCCAGCAGCAGTTTGGGCGGCAGTAATGAAAAACTGTTTTTT
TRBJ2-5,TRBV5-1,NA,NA,CASSPIITVSQETQYF,TGCGCCAGCAGCCCGATCATTACAGTCTCCCAAGAGACCCAGTACTTC
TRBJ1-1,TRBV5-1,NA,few,CASSLADGNTEAFF,TGCGCCAGCAGCTTGGCCGACGGGAACACTGAAGCTTTCTTT
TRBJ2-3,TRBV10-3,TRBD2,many,CAIRHPSGGGTDTQYF,TGTGCCATCAGGCACCCTAGCGGGGGGGGCACAGATACGCAGTATTTT
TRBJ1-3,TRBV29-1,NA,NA,CSVHRELAGNTIYF,TGCAGCGTTCACAGGGAATTGGCTGGAAACACCATATATTTT
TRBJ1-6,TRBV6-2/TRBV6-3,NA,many,CASSTGITLHF,TGTGCCAGCAGTACCGGGATTACCCTCCACTTT
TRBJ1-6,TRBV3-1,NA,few,CASSPTVHSPLHF,TGTGCCAGCAGCCCCACCGTACATTCACCCCTCCACTTT
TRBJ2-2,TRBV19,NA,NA,CASQGGNTGELFF,TGTGCCAGCCAGGGAGGGAACACCGGGGAGCTGTTTTTT
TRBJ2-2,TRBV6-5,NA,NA,CASSSGGTLSGELFF,TGTGCCAGCAGTTCCGGGGGCACGTTGAGCGGGGAGCTGTTTTTT
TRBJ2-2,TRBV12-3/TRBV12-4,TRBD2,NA,CASSPSGRRSTGELFF,TGTGCCAGCAGTCCTAGCGGGAGGAGGAGCACCGGGGAGCTGTTTTTT
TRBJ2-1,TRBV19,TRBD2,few,CASSLIGSGTYNEQFF,TGTGCCAGTAGCCTTATTGGGAGCGGGACCTACAATGAGCAGTTCTTC
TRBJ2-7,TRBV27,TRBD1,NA,CASSRQGIHEQYF,TGTGCCAGCAGTCGACAGGGCATCCACGAGCAGTACTTC
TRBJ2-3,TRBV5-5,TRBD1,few,CASSFEKTGGFPDTQYF,TGTGCCAGCAGCTTTGAAAAGACAGGGGGCTTCCCAGATACGCAGTATTTT
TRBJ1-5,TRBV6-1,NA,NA,CASSRKWGSNQPQHF,TGTGCCAGCAGTAGAAAATGGGGAAGCAATCAGCCCCAGCATTTT
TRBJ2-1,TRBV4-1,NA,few,CASRGDGGSSYNEQFF,TGCGCCAGCAGGGGGGACGGCGGCAGCTCCTACAATGAGCAGTTCTTC
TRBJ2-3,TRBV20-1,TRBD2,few,CSGRLAGTDTQYF,TGCAGCGGGCGGCTAGCGGGCACAGATACGCAGTATTTT
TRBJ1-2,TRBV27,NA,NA,CASSLDGAYGYTF,TGTGCCAGCAGTTTAGACGGGGCCTATGGCTACACCTTC
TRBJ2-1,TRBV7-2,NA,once,CASSLYVRGEQFF,TGTGCCAGCAGCTTATACGTCCGTGGAGAGCAGTTCTTC
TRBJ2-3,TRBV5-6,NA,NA,CASSFPGGDTQYF,TGTGCCAGCAGCTTCCCTGGGGGAGATACGCAGTATTTT
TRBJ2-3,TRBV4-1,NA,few,CASSQEERTTDTQYF,TGCGCCAGCAGCCAAGAAGAGCGTACCACAGATACGCAGTATTTT
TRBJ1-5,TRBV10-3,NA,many,CAISESKWGVNQPQHF,TGTGCCATCAGTGAGTCGAAATGGGGGGTAAATCAGCCCCAGCATTTT
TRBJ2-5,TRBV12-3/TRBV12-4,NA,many,CASSQKETQYF,TGTGCCAGCAGCCAAAAAGAGACCCAGTACTTC
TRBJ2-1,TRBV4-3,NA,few,CASSQTGFRNNEQFF,TGCGCCAGCAGCCAAACAGGGTTTAGGAACAATGAGCAGTTCTTC
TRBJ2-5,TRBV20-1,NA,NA,CSAPSVGETQYF,TGCAGTGCTCCCAGTGTCGGAGAGACCCAGTACTTC
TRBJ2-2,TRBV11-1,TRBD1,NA,CASSRNAPGQVNTGELFF,TGTGCCAGCAGCCGTAACGCTCCGGGACAGGTCAACACCGGGGAGCTGTTTTTT
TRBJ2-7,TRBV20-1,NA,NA,CSARGPGGSYEQYF,TGCAGTGCTAGGGGGCCAGGTGGATCCTACGAGCAGTACTTC
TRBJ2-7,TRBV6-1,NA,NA,CASSSTPYEQYF,TGTGCCAGCAGCTCGACACCTTACGAGCAGTACTTC
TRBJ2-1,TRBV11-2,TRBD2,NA,CASSTPGGTSGSRSSYNEQFF,TGTGCCAGCAGCACCCCCGGCGGGACTAGCGGATCACGGAGCTCCTACAATGAGCAGTTCTTC
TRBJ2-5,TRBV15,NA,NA,CATSRDPPRGSETQYF,TGTGCCACCAGCAGAGATCCCCCCCGGGGCTCTGAGACCCAGTACTTC
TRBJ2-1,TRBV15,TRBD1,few,CATSRDPGQGDNEQFF,TGTGCCACCAGCCGGGATCCGGGACAGGGGGACAATGAGCAGTTCTTC
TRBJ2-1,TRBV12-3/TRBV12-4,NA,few,CASSLVRSHEQFF,TGTGCCAGCAGTTTGGTGAGGAGCCATGAGCAGTTCTTC
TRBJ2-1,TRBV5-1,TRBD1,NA,CASSLGTGGLDNEQFF,TGCGCCAGCAGCTTGGGGACAGGGGGCCTCGACAATGAGCAGTTCTTC
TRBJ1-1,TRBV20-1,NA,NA,CSARHPMNTEAFF,TGCAGTGCTCGACACCCCATGAACACTGAAGCTTTCTTT
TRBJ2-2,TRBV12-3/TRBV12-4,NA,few,CASSLLWELFF,TGTGCCAGCAGCTTACTATGGGAGCTGTTTTTT
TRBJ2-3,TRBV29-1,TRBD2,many,CSVAGGSSPDTQYF,TGCAGCGTTGCGGGGGGGAGTTCCCCAGATACGCAGTATTTT
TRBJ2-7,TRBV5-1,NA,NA,CASLHPGPLKGDEQYF,TGCGCCAGCTTACACCCGGGCCCCCTCAAGGGCGACGAGCAGTACTTC